Below, 21 T cell receptor beta chains from the same sample are listed, as sequenced in a study of CD8+ T cells in alopecia areata. Sample treatment: oral pan-JAK inhibitor, 5-10 mg twice daily. Sequencing used cDNA as its template, made by extracting RNA and reverse transcribing it. Clones were read by immunoSEQ multiplex PCR, and TCRdb kept only the in-frame ones, dropping some. The sample carries 110,000 to 150,000 clones, 45% to 65% recorded once. The sample in question was CD8+ T cells sorted from blood, obtained at week 4, from a patient treated with tofacitinib. These receptors were obtained from a human donor with alopecia areata.

The gene calls are TRBV9 and TRBJ2-1, with 10 bases that match TRBD1. The CDR3 runs 16 residues. Germline CDR1 reads SGDLS; CDR2 reads YYNGEE. Trimming cost V 2 bases and J 4 bases; bases outside gene matches: 6. The CDR3 is CASSVSWTGGYNEQFF. Here the CDR3 DNA reads TGTGCCAGCAGCGTGAGCTGGACAGGGGGGTACAATGAGCAGTTCTTC.

The V gene is TRBV30, the J gene TRBJ2-2; possible D gene TRBD1, 5 bases. Per the germline V gene, CDR1 is GTSNPN and CDR2 is SVGIG (reference sequence). This CDR3 is built from 12 residues. With 2 bases removed from V and 6 bases from J, the gap between germline ends came to 7 bases. The CDR3 nucleotides are TGTGCCTGGAGTCTAGGGGCCGGGGAGCTGTTTTTT. Encoded protein: CAWSLGAGELFF. Full variable domain (outside the CDR3, taken from reference TRBV30 and TRBJ2-2): SQTIHQWPATLVQPVGSPLSLECTVEGTSNPNLYWYRQAAGRGLQLLFYSVGIGQISSEVPQNLSASRPQDRQFILSSKKLLLSDSGFYLCAWSLGAGELFFGEGSRLTVL.

The rearrangement uses TRBV6-5 and TRBJ1-2, with D maybe TRBD1 (6 bases). Germline CDR1 MNHEY, CDR2 SVGAGI. This CDR3 contains 13 residues. Between the trimmed V and J ends, which lost 6 bases and 6 bases, there was a span of 14 bases. The CDR3 DNA is TGTGCCAGCAGGGAAATCGACAGGCATGGCTACACCTTC. This translates into CASREIDRHGYTF.

This clone was counted a few times. CDR3 sequence reads: CASSSSGTAWVGELFF. The CDR3 DNA reads TGTGCCAGTAGTTCCTCCGGGACAGCCTGGGTCGGGGAGCTGTTTTTT. V is TRBV19 and J is TRBJ2-2, with 7 bases lining up with TRBD1. V gave up 5 bases and J gave up 7 bases; unmatched junction bases: 13. The CDR3 has 16 amino acids. Looked up from germline, CDR1 is LNHDA and CDR2 is SQIVND (reference sequence). The full variable domain, in which reference TRBV19 and TRBJ2-2 provide the parts outside the CDR3, is DGGITQSPKYLFRKEGQNVTLSCEQNLNHDAMYWYRQDPGQGLRLIYYSQIVNDFQKGDIAEGYSVSREKKESFPLTVTSAQKNPTAFYLCASSSSGTAWVGELFFGEGSRLTVL.

On this clone: Additional DNA sequences in this sample encode the identical CDR3. The chain employs TRBV27 and TRBJ1-1; 10 nucleotides agree with TRBD1. Germline values: CDR1 MNHEY, CDR2 SMNVEV (reference sequence). Losses at the gene ends were 6 bases for V and 1 base for J; bases not matched to a gene: 2. CDR3 length: 14 residues. The CDR3 loop is CASSWDRGNTEAFF. CDR3 bases: TGTGCCAGCAGCTGGGACAGGGGGAACACTGAAGCTTTCTTT.

Only a few counts were recorded for this clone. This CDR3 is CASSIDPGVRTEAFF. The CDR3 DNA reads as TGTGCCAGTAGTATAGATCCAGGAGTAAGAACTGAAGCTTTCTTT. V usage is TRBV19 and J usage is TRBJ1-1; D not certain. Per germline, CDR1 LNHDA and CDR2 SQIVND (reference sequence). The CDR3 runs to 15 residues. Trimming took off 0 bases at V and 5 bases at J, with 13 bases between the two ends.

This clone was observed a handful of times. V and J are TRBV27 and TRBJ2-7, with TRBD1 identical over 7 bases. The V and J ends lost 3 bases and 2 bases, in that order; junction bases with no gene match: 7. Germline-derived CDR1 and CDR2 are MNHEY and SMNVEV (reference sequence). The CDR3 is made up of 15 amino acids. For the CDR3, the DNA is TGTGCCAGCAGTTTTAGTCCTGACAGGGCCTACGAGCAGTACTTC. Its translation: CASSFSPDRAYEQYF.

V and J are TRBV29-1 and TRBJ2-5, with TRBD2 matching 8 bases. The J call may be mistaken, given a closer DNA end match to TRBJ2-7. CDR3 length: 13 amino acids. Looked up from germline, CDR1 is SQVTM and CDR2 is ANQGSEA. The CDR3 coding sequence is TGCAGCGTTTTTAGCGGGGCCTCCTACGAGCAGTACTTC. Translating gives CSVFSGASYEQYF.

J is TRBJ2-1 and V is TRBV18, with 9 bases identical to TRBD1. J gave up 3 bases and V 2 bases, and 2 bases lay outside the gene matches. CDR3 length equals 15 residues. Looked up from germline, CDR1 is KGHSH and CDR2 is LQKENI. The CDR3 DNA reads TGTGCCAGCTCACCAACAGGGGGCATCTACAATGAGCAGTTCTTC. Its translation is CASSPTGGIYNEQFF. The full variable domain, completed using reference TRBV18 and TRBJ2-1, is NAGVMQNPRHLVRRRGQEARLRCSPMKGHSHVYWYRQLPEEGLKFMVYLQKENIIDESGMPKERFSAEFPKEGPSILRIQQVVRGDSAAYFCASSPTGGIYNEQFFGPGTRLTVL.

The chain has TRBV5-1 and TRBJ1-1; possible D gene TRBD1, 5 bases. From germline, CDR1 is SGHRS and CDR2 YFSETQ. The CDR3 is 14 residues long. V was trimmed by 4 bases and J by 0 bases, leaving 10 bases between them. CDR3 DNA sequence: TGCGCCAGCAGCCCCGGGACGGTGAACACTGAAGCTTTCTTT. It translates to CASSPGTVNTEAFF.

This chain joins TRBV25-1 and TRBJ2-7; 9 bases fit TRBD2. The germline V gene has CDR1 MGHDK and CDR2 SYGVNS. CDR3 length: 14 amino acids. The junction had 4 bases not matched to a gene; V was cut back by 2 bases and J by 5 bases. The DNA of the CDR3 is TGTGCCAGCAGTGAACTAGCGGGGAATAACGAGCAGTACTTC. Translation: CASSELAGNNEQYF.

The gene calls are TRBV5-6 and TRBJ2-2; the D is unclear. Germline V lookup: CDR1 SGHDT, CDR2 YYEEEE. V lost 1 base, J lost 3 bases, and 7 bases lay in between. This CDR3 is built from 14 residues. In DNA, the CDR3 is TGTGCCAGCAGCTTGCTAACGTACACCGGGGAGCTGTTTTTT. Protein: CASSLLTYTGELFF. The variable domain in full, completed from reference TRBV5-6 and TRBJ2-2, reads DAGVTQSPTHLIKTRGQQVTLRCSPKSGHDTVSWYQQALGQGPQFIFQYYEEEERQRGNFPDRFSGHQFPNYSSELNVNALLLGDSALYLCASSLLTYTGELFFGEGSRLTVL.

The chain carries TRBV9 and TRBJ1-4; 11 positions agree with TRBD1. This CDR3 region has 14 residues. V gave up 3 bases and J gave up 7 bases; unmatched junction bases: 2. Germline CDR1 SGDLS, CDR2 YYNGEE. The CDR3 is CASSAGQGVEKLFF. The CDR3 bases are TGTGCCAGCAGCGCGGGACAGGGGGTTGAAAAACTGTTTTTT.

The chain combines TRBV4-1 with TRBJ2-7; the D is unclear. The CDR3 is 16 amino acids. V shed 4 bases and J shed 5 bases, with 21 bases lying between them. Germline V gene lookup returns CDR1 MGHRA and CDR2 YSYEKL. The CDR3 coding sequence is TGCGCCAGCAGCCCAAGATCCCAATCATTAAGGGACGAGCAGTACTTC. Its translation: CASSPRSQSLRDEQYF.

The chain uses TRBV4-1 and TRBJ1-1; D ambiguous. The ends were cut back, 1 base at V and 0 bases at J, with 9 bases in the middle. The CDR3 totals 15 residues. Per the germline V gene, CDR1 is MGHRA and CDR2 is YSYEKL. CDR3 region: CASSQGPGLNTEAFF. CDR3 in DNA: TGCGCCAGCAGCCAAGGTCCCGGCCTGAACACTGAAGCTTTCTTT.

This clone has just a few counts. This chain connects TRBV6-6 to TRBJ2-7, with D perhaps matching TRBD1 (5 bases). V was cut by 6 bases and J by 5 bases, with 5 bases left in between. The CDR3 spans 10 residues. Germline CDR1 is MNHNY and CDR2 is SVGAGI (reference sequence). Here the CDR3 reads CASRDNEQYF. In DNA form, the CDR3 reads TGTGCCAGCAGGGACAACGAGCAGTACTTC.

The chain uses TRBV7-2 and TRBJ1-2; D perhaps matches TRBD1 (5 bases). The germline V gene has CDR1 SGHTA and CDR2 FQGNSA. V was shortened by 5 bases and J by 6 bases, with 16 bases between the two germline ends. The CDR3 has 14 residues. The CDR3 DNA is TGTGCCAGCAGCGCCTCCCAGGGTTTTGATGGCTACACCTTC. Its protein product is CASSASQGFDGYTF.

CDR3 region: CASSVGRGRGYTF. The CDR3 DNA reads as TGTGCCAGCAGCGTAGGCAGGGGACGGGGCTACACCTTC. The J gene is TRBJ1-2, the V gene TRBV9; a weak D match, TRBD1 (6 bases). The V end lost 0 bases, the J end lost 8 bases, and 11 bases lay between the germline ends. CDR1 is SGDLS, CDR2 YYNGEE, per germline. This CDR3 has 13 residues.

The gene calls are TRBV29-1 and TRBJ2-4; D possibly matches TRBD1 or TRBD2 (5 bases each). The CDR3 spans 15 residues. Trimming shortened V by 6 bases and J by 8 bases, and 23 bases separated the two germline ends. Germline V gives CDR1 SQVTM, CDR2 ANQGSEA. The CDR3 protein is CSVETTTDQGDIQYF. The CDR3 region has the DNA TGCAGCGTCGAAACGACAACGGACCAGGGAGACATTCAGTACTTC.

This clone occurred a few times. The rearrangement uses TRBV23-1 and TRBJ2-1; either TRBD1 or TRBD2 may fit D (5 bases each). TRBV23-1 is an ORF, with its function uncertain. Trimming removed 3 bases at V and 5 bases at J, with 14 bases between. The CDR3 contains 15 residues. CDR3 nucleotide sequence: TGCGCCAGCAGTCACGGTGACAGCGGTGACAATGAGCAGTTCTTC. As protein: CASSHGDSGDNEQFF.

This clone has more than one count but fewer than ten. This chain uses TRBV7-9 with TRBJ2-7; 9 nucleotides agree with TRBD1. Trimming cost V 0 bases and J 0 bases; bases outside gene matches: 6. Germline V gene sequence: CDR1 SEHNR, CDR2 FQNEAQ (reference sequence). CDR3 size: 17 residues. The DNA of the CDR3 is TGTGCCAGCAGCTTAGCGCTGGGGACAGGGAGCTCCTACGAGCAGTACTTC. It specifies CASSLALGTGSSYEQYF.